Presented here are 3 T cell receptor beta chains from one specimen sequenced in a study of a mutant IDH1 vaccine in newly diagnosed glioma. Time point specified: week 11, during vaccination. Each dose of the vaccine consisted of 300 ug of mutant IDH1 20-mer peptide, with topical imiquimod. The protocol was immunoSEQ multiplex PCR, while the TCRdb copy is restricted to in-frame clones and leaves out a portion. The sample comprises about 62,000 clones, around nine tenths of which are singletons, and around 2% rests with the top ten. These receptors have no known antigen. Sequencing used PBMCs, obtained from a glioma patient whose treatment included an IDH1 peptide vaccine. These receptors came from a man aged 40-49 years with glioma.

The chain joins TRBV7-9 to TRBJ2-4; TRBD2 matches 12 bases. This CDR3 comprises 18 residues. Germline assignment: CDR1 SEHNR and CDR2 FQNEAQ (reference sequence). V lost 3 bases, J lost 0 bases, and 6 bases stayed unmatched. Here the CDR3 DNA reads TGTGCCAGCAGCTTTGCCGGACTAGCGGGGCTAGCCAAAAACATTCAGTACTTC. Translated: CASSFAGLAGLAKNIQYF.

The rearrangement joins TRBV28 to TRBJ2-6; D call uncertain. V lost 0 bases and J lost 0, with 9 bases in between. Germline CDR1 is MDHEN and CDR2 is SYDVKM. CDR3 length: 17 amino acids. The CDR3 DNA reads TGTGCCAGCAGTTTATGGGACCTCCGCTCTGGGGCCAACGTCCTGACTTTC. It specifies CASSLWDLRSGANVLTF. Full variable domain (outside the CDR3, taken from reference TRBV28 and TRBJ2-6): DVKVTQSSRYLVKRTGEKVFLECVQDMDHENMFWYRQDPGLGLRLIYFSYDVKMKEKGDIPEGYSVSREKKERFSLILESASTNQTSMYLCASSLWDLRSGANVLTFGAGSRLTVL.

The chain joins TRBV7-3 to TRBJ2-1, with TRBD1 as a possible D gene (6 bases). V shed 1 base and J shed 3 bases, with 19 bases lying between them. Germline V CDR1 and CDR2: SGHTA, FQGTGA. CDR3 length: 18 residues. CDR3 amino acids: CASSLSVGGTGIYNEQFF. The CDR3 DNA is TGTGCCAGCAGCTTAAGTGTAGGCGGTACAGGGATCTACAATGAGCAGTTCTTC.